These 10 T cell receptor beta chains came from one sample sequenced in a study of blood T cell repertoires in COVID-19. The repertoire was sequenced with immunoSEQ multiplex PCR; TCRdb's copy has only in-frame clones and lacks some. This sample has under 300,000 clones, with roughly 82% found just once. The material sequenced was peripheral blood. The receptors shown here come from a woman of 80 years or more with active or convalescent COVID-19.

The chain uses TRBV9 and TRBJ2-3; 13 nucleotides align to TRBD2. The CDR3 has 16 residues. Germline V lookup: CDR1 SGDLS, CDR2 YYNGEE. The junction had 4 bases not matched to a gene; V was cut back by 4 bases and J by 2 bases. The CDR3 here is CASSLGLAGVTDTQYF. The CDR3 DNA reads TGTGCCAGCAGCTTAGGACTAGCGGGGGTCACAGATACGCAGTATTTT.

Here the CDR3 DNA reads TGTGCCAGCAGCCGGGGGGACAGGGGGTCCACCGGGGAGCTGTTTTTT. This gives the protein CASSRGDRGSTGELFF. The V call is TRBV5-4, the J call TRBJ2-2; 11 bases are a match to TRBD1. Losses at the gene ends were 4 bases for V and 4 bases for J; bases not matched to a gene: 6. From germline, CDR1 is SGHNT and CDR2 YYREEE (reference sequence). The CDR3 is made up of 16 amino acids.

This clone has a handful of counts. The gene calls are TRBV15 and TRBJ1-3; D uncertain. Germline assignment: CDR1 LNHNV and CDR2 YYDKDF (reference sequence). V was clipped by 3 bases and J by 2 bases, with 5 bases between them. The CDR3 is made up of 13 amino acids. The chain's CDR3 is CATSSSPGNTIYF. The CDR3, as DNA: TGTGCCACCAGCAGTAGCCCTGGAAACACCATATATTTT. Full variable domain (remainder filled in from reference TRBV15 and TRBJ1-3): DAMVIQNPRYQVTQFGKPVTLSCSQTLNHNVMYWYQQKSSQAPKLLFHYYDKDFNNEADTPDNFQSRRPNTSFCFLDIRSPGLGDTAMYLCATSSSPGNTIYFGEGSWLTVV.

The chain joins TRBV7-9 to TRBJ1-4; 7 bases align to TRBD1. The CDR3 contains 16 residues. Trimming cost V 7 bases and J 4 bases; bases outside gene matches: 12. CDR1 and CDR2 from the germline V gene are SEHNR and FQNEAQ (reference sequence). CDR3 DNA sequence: TGTGCCAGCAACCACCAAAGGACAGGTTTTAATGAAAAACTGTTTTTT. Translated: CASNHQRTGFNEKLFF.

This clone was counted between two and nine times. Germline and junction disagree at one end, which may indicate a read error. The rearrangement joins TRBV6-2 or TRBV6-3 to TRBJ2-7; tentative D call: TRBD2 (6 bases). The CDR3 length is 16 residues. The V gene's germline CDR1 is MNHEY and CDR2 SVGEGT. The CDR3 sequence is CASTYRSRGTTYEQYF. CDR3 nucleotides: TGTGCCAGCACTTACAGGTCCCGGGGGACCACCTACGAGCAGTACTTC.

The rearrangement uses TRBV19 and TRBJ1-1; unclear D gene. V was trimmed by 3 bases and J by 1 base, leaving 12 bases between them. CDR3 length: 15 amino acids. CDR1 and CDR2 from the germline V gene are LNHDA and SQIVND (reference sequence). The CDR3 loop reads CASSILSSSNTEAFF. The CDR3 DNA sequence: TGTGCCAGTAGTATTCTATCCTCTTCGAACACTGAAGCTTTCTTT.

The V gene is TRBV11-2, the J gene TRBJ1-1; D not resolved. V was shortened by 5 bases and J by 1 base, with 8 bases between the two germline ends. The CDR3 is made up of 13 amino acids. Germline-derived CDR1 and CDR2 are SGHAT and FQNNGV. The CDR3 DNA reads TGTGCCAGCAGCCCCGGAGAGAACACTGAAGCTTTCTTT. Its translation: CASSPGENTEAFF.

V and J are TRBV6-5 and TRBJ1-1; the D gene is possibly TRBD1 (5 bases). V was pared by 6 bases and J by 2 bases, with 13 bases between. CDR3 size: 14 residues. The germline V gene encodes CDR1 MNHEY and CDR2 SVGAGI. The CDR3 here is CASSQSGFNTEAFF. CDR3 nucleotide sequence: TGTGCCAGCAGCCAGTCAGGGTTTAACACTGAAGCTTTCTTT.

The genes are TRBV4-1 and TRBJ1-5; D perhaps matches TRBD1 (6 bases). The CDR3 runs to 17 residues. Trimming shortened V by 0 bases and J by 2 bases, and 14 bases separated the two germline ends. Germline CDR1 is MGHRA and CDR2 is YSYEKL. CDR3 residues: CASSQDAGAVGNQPQHF. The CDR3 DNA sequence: TGCGCCAGCAGCCAAGACGCGGGGGCCGTTGGCAATCAGCCCCAGCATTTT.

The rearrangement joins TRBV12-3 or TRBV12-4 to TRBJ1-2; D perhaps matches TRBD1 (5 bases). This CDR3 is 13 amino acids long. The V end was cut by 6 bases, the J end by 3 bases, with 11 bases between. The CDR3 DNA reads TGTGCCAGCAGCCAAAAGGGGTACTATGGCTACACCTTC. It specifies CASSQKGYYGYTF.